Listed below are T cell receptor beta chains from one sample, sequenced in a study of PD-1 blockade in classical Hodgkin lymphoma. Clones were read by immunoSEQ multiplex PCR, and TCRdb kept only the in-frame ones, dropping some. The sample contains under 80,000 clones, 70% to 75% of which appear only once. Sequenced here: peripheral blood mononuclear cells (PBMCs), sampled before the second cycle of nivolumab. The receptors derive from a human donor with classical Hodgkin lymphoma. CDR3s include the opening cysteine and the closing phenylalanine or tryptophan. A D gene is named only where the DNA matches it firmly. Rows may omit the clone size; those that give it use once, few, many or a size class.

size: few
V: TRBV7-2
length: 14
D: NA
J: TRBJ1-1
CDR3: CASSPPSSDTEAFF
DNA: TGTGCCAGCAGCCCTCCGTCTAGCGACACTGAAGCTTTCTTT

size: NA
V: TRBV7-8
length: 15
D: NA
J: TRBJ1-4
CDR3: CASSSSGGLNEKLFF
DNA: TGTGCCAGCAGCTCCAGTGGAGGGCTTAATGAAAAACTGTTTTTT

size: NA
V: TRBV11-2
length: 13
D: NA
J: TRBJ2-2
CDR3: CASSYDIPRELFF
DNA: TGTGCCAGCAGCTATGACATCCCCCGAGAGCTGTTTTTT

size: NA
V: TRBV27
length: 15
D: NA
J: TRBJ1-1
CDR3: CASSLRRVGDTEAFF
DNA: TGTGCCAGCAGTTTAAGGAGGGTTGGGGACACTGAAGCTTTCTTT

size: NA
V: TRBV21-1
length: 14
D: NA
J: TRBJ1-5
CDR3: CASTSGLNNEPQHF
DNA: TGTGCCAGCACGAGTGGCCTCAACAATGAACCCCAGCATTTT

size: NA
V: TRBV15
length: 13
D: NA
J: TRBJ1-2
CDR3: CATSRDIAYGYTF
DNA: TGTGCCACCAGCAGAGATATCGCCTATGGCTACACCTTC

size: NA
V: TRBV6-5
length: 14
D: NA
J: TRBJ2-7
CDR3: CASSYGRSSYEQYF
DNA: TGTGCCAGCAGTTACGGCCGCAGCTCCTACGAGCAGTACTTC

size: few
V: TRBV6-1
length: 14
D: TRBD1
J: TRBJ1-1
CDR3: CASREGTANREAFF
DNA: TGTGCCAGCAGAGAAGGGACAGCTAACCGTGAAGCTTTCTTT

size: NA
V: TRBV28
length: 13
D: NA
J: TRBJ2-7
CDR3: CASSLHRLYEQYF
DNA: TGTGCCAGCAGTTTACATCGCCTCTACGAGCAGTACTTC

size: NA
V: TRBV25-1
length: 13
D: NA
J: TRBJ1-5
CDR3: CASRGLGNQPQHF
DNA: TGTGCCAGCAGGGGGCTAGGCAATCAGCCCCAGCATTTT

size: NA
V: TRBV6-6
length: 16
D: NA
J: TRBJ1-4
CDR3: CASSYSKGIANEKLFF
DNA: TGTGCCAGCAGTTACTCGAAGGGTATAGCTAATGAAAAACTGTTTTTT

size: NA
V: TRBV6-5
length: 14
D: NA
J: TRBJ1-1
CDR3: CASSYGDSGFTAFF
DNA: TGTGCCAGCAGTTACGGGGACTCCGGATTTACAGCTTTCTTT

size: NA
V: TRBV6-6
length: 13
D: NA
J: TRBJ2-7
CDR3: CACHSPGRYEQYF
DNA: TGTGCCTGTCACTCACCGGGACGATACGAGCAGTACTTC

size: NA
V: TRBV7-7
length: 14
D: NA
J: TRBJ1-1
CDR3: CASSPGGLRTEAFF
DNA: TGTGCTAGCAGTCCGGGAGGGCTGAGGACTGAAGCTTTCTTT

size: NA
V: TRBV10-2
length: 15
D: NA
J: TRBJ2-4
CDR3: CASSGYGPAKNIQYF
DNA: TGCGCCAGCAGTGGGTACGGCCCAGCCAAAAACATTCAGTACTTC

size: NA
V: TRBV5-4
length: 15
D: NA
J: TRBJ2-1
CDR3: CASSLASSVLAEQFF
DNA: TGTGCCAGCAGCTTGGCGTCTAGCGTTCTGGCTGAGCAGTTCTTC

size: NA
V: TRBV6-5
length: 14
D: TRBD1
J: TRBJ1-2
CDR3: CASSFSGTVYGYTF
DNA: TGTGCCAGCAGTTTCTCCGGGACAGTGTATGGCTACACCTTC

size: NA
V: TRBV4-2
length: 15
D: TRBD1
J: TRBJ1-2
CDR3: CASSSHLTGEYGYTF
DNA: TGTGCCAGCAGCTCGCACCTTACAGGGGAGTATGGCTACACCTTC

size: NA
V: TRBV7-3
length: 15
D: TRBD2
J: TRBJ2-1
CDR3: CASSSTSGVRNEQFF
DNA: TGTGCCAGCAGCTCAACTAGCGGGGTCCGGAATGAGCAGTTCTTC

size: NA
V: TRBV29-1
length: 13
D: TRBD2
J: TRBJ2-1
CDR3: CSVEIAGGDEQFF
DNA: TGCAGCGTTGAGATAGCGGGAGGGGATGAGCAGTTCTTC

size: once
V: TRBV5-1
length: 16
D: NA
J: TRBJ1-1
CDR3: CASSPVAGLVNTEAFF
DNA: TGCGCCAGCAGCCCGGTTGCAGGGCTGGTGAACACTGAAGCTTTCTTT

size: NA
V: TRBV5-5
length: 12
D: NA
J: TRBJ1-1
CDR3: CASSLDRREAFF
DNA: TGTGCCAGCAGCCTCGACAGGCGAGAGGCTTTCTTT

size: NA
V: TRBV19
length: 14
D: TRBD1
J: TRBJ2-7
CDR3: CASSAGTGSYEQYF
DNA: TGTGCCAGTAGCGCCGGGACAGGGTCCTACGAGCAGTACTTC

size: NA
V: TRBV29-1
length: 10
D: NA
J: TRBJ1-2
CDR3: CSVEESGYTF
DNA: TGCAGCGTTGAAGAAAGTGGCTACACCTTC

size: NA
V: TRBV19
length: 14
D: NA
J: TRBJ1-2
CDR3: CASSIGGHTKGYTF
DNA: TGTGCCAGTAGTATAGGAGGCCACACGAAGGGCTACACCTTC

size: NA
V: TRBV6-1
length: 16
D: NA
J: TRBJ1-1
CDR3: CASSEIRGLPNTEAFF
DNA: TGTGCCAGCAGTGAAATAAGGGGCCTACCGAACACTGAAGCTTTCTTT

size: NA
V: TRBV15
length: 17
D: TRBD2
J: TRBJ2-5
CDR3: CATSMSRTSGGEKTQYF
DNA: TGTGCCACCAGCATGTCCAGGACTAGCGGGGGGGAAAAGACCCAGTACTTC

size: once
V: TRBV10-2
length: 14
D: TRBD1
J: TRBJ2-7
CDR3: CASSQGQGPYEQYF
DNA: TGCGCCAGCTCCCAGGGACAGGGGCCCTACGAGCAGTACTTC

size: NA
V: TRBV2
length: 15
D: NA
J: TRBJ2-1
CDR3: CASSPERNSYNEQFF
DNA: TGTGCCAGCAGTCCGGAGCGGAACTCCTACAATGAGCAGTTCTTC

size: NA
V: TRBV14
length: 16
D: NA
J: TRBJ1-2
CDR3: CASSLIKKRGICGYTF
DNA: TGTGCCAGCAGCCTAATAAAAAAAAGGGGGATCTGCGGCTACACCTTC

size: NA
V: TRBV7-4
length: 14
D: NA
J: TRBJ1-1
CDR3: CASSLRSGDTEAFF
DNA: TGTGCCAGCAGCTTAAGGTCTGGGGACACTGAAGCTTTCTTT

size: NA
V: TRBV10-1
length: 15
D: NA
J: TRBJ1-4
CDR3: CASSEFTGINEKLFF
DNA: TGCGCCAGCAGTGAATTTACAGGGATTAATGAAAAACTGTTTTTT

size: NA
V: TRBV27
length: 16
D: NA
J: TRBJ2-5
CDR3: CASSRNPETAQETQYF
DNA: TGTGCCAGCAGTCGGAATCCGGAGACAGCTCAAGAGACCCAGTACTTC

size: NA
V: TRBV5-1
length: 13
D: NA
J: TRBJ1-2
CDR3: CASSEGHTLGYTF
DNA: TGCGCCAGCAGCGAAGGACATACCCTCGGCTACACCTTC

size: NA
V: TRBV9
length: 16
D: NA
J: TRBJ1-2
CDR3: CASSVAGRAEGYGYTF
DNA: TGTGCCAGCAGCGTAGCAGGGAGGGCTGAGGGATATGGCTACACCTTC

size: NA
V: TRBV9
length: 17
D: NA
J: TRBJ1-1
CDR3: CASSVVHRVTGPIEAFF
DNA: TGTGCCAGCAGCGTAGTGCATAGGGTGACGGGGCCGATTGAAGCTTTCTTT

size: few
V: TRBV4-2
length: 13
D: NA
J: TRBJ2-5
CDR3: CASSQGLGETQYF
DNA: TGTGCCAGCAGCCAAGGTCTGGGAGAGACCCAGTACTTC

size: NA
V: TRBV10-2
length: 15
D: NA
J: TRBJ2-7
CDR3: CASGSLGGTSYEQYF
DNA: TGCGCCAGCGGATCCCTTGGGGGGACCTCCTACGAGCAGTACTTC

size: NA
V: TRBV10-1
length: 13
D: NA
J: TRBJ1-1
CDR3: CASSDYMNTEAFF
DNA: TGCGCCAGCAGTGACTACATGAACACTGAAGCTTTCTTT

size: NA
V: TRBV19
length: 13
D: TRBD1
J: TRBJ2-4
CDR3: CASSMTGEYIQYF
DNA: TGTGCCAGTAGTATGACAGGGGAATACATTCAGTACTTC

size: NA
V: TRBV11-2
length: 15
D: TRBD1
J: TRBJ2-2
CDR3: CASTLRGRGTGELFF
DNA: TGTGCCAGCACCCTGAGGGGGCGAGGGACCGGGGAGCTGTTTTTT

size: few
V: TRBV7-2
length: 14
D: TRBD1
J: TRBJ2-7
CDR3: CASSSRGQGSEQYF
DNA: TGTGCCAGCAGCTCCAGGGGGCAGGGCTCGGAGCAGTACTTC

size: NA
V: TRBV27
length: 16
D: TRBD1
J: TRBJ1-1
CDR3: CATLASDRGFDTEAFF
DNA: TGTGCCACCTTAGCGTCGGACAGGGGGTTCGACACTGAAGCTTTCTTT

size: NA
V: TRBV11-3
length: 15
D: TRBD2
J: TRBJ2-7
CDR3: CASSRSGTSGYEQYF
DNA: TGTGCCAGCAGCCGATCCGGGACTAGCGGCTACGAGCAGTACTTC

size: NA
V: TRBV2
length: 22
D: TRBD1
J: TRBJ1-5
CDR3: CASSEALLISDRVEFGNQPQHF
DNA: TGTGCCAGCAGTGAAGCGCTTCTGATTAGTGACAGGGTGGAGTTTGGCAATCAGCCCCAGCATTTT

size: NA
V: TRBV6-1
length: 15
D: NA
J: TRBJ2-6
CDR3: CASSEPPSGANVLTF
DNA: TGTGCCAGCAGTGAACCCCCCTCTGGGGCCAACGTCCTGACTTTC

size: few
V: TRBV19
length: 16
D: TRBD1
J: TRBJ1-1
CDR3: CASSIAWTGGGTEAFF
DNA: TGTGCCAGTAGTATAGCGTGGACAGGGGGCGGCACTGAAGCTTTCTTT

size: NA
V: TRBV6-1
length: 15
D: TRBD1
J: TRBJ2-1
CDR3: CASSEGVGQYNEQFF
DNA: TGTGCCAGCAGTGAAGGTGTGGGACAGTACAATGAGCAGTTCTTC

size: NA
V: TRBV5-5
length: 14
D: NA
J: TRBJ2-2
CDR3: CASSMGPNTGELFF
DNA: TGTGCCAGCAGCATGGGACCCAACACCGGGGAGCTGTTTTTT

size: NA
V: TRBV10-2
length: 14
D: NA
J: TRBJ1-2
CDR3: CASSETGGIHGYTF
DNA: TGCGCCAGCAGTGAAACGGGGGGGATTCATGGCTACACCTTC

size: NA
V: TRBV12-5
length: 19
D: NA
J: TRBJ1-2
CDR3: CASGLVLPPTGKDGDGYTF
DNA: TGTGCTAGTGGTTTGGTACTTCCCCCTACAGGAAAGGATGGGGATGGCTACACCTTC

size: few
V: TRBV4-1
length: 14
D: NA
J: TRBJ1-4
CDR3: CASSPFEGNEKLFF
DNA: TGCGCCAGCAGCCCATTCGAGGGTAATGAAAAACTGTTTTTT

size: NA
V: TRBV10-2
length: 18
D: NA
J: TRBJ2-2
CDR3: CASSEQILLEINTGELFF
DNA: TGCGCCAGCAGTGAGCAGATCTTGTTAGAGATAAACACCGGGGAGCTGTTTTTT

size: few
V: TRBV2
length: 13
D: NA
J: TRBJ2-7
CDR3: CASSVGRAYEQYF
DNA: TGTGCCAGCAGTGTAGGCAGAGCCTACGAGCAGTACTTC

size: few
V: TRBV2
length: 16
D: TRBD1
J: TRBJ1-2
CDR3: CASSAGTGGSYYGYTF
DNA: TGTGCCAGCAGTGCCGGGACAGGGGGCTCTTACTATGGCTACACCTTC

size: NA
V: TRBV2
length: 15
D: NA
J: TRBJ2-6
CDR3: CASSDQTFGANVLTF
DNA: TGTGCCAGCAGTGATCAGACATTTGGGGCCAACGTCCTGACTTTC

size: NA
V: TRBV28
length: 16
D: NA
J: TRBJ1-4
CDR3: CASSSLRYTTNEKLFF
DNA: TGTGCCAGCAGTTCCCTACGCTATACAACTAATGAAAAACTGTTTTTT

size: NA
V: TRBV2
length: 12
D: NA
J: TRBJ2-1
CDR3: CASSEAGNEQFF
DNA: TGTGCCAGCAGTGAAGCTGGGAATGAGCAGTTCTTC

size: few
V: TRBV5-1
length: 14
D: NA
J: TRBJ1-2
CDR3: CASSLGTGNYGYTF
DNA: TGCGCCAGCAGCTTGGGGACGGGTAACTATGGCTACACCTTC

size: few
V: TRBV2
length: 14
D: TRBD1
J: TRBJ1-5
CDR3: CASSRTGGNQPQHF
DNA: TGTGCCAGCAGCCGGACAGGGGGCAATCAGCCCCAGCATTTT